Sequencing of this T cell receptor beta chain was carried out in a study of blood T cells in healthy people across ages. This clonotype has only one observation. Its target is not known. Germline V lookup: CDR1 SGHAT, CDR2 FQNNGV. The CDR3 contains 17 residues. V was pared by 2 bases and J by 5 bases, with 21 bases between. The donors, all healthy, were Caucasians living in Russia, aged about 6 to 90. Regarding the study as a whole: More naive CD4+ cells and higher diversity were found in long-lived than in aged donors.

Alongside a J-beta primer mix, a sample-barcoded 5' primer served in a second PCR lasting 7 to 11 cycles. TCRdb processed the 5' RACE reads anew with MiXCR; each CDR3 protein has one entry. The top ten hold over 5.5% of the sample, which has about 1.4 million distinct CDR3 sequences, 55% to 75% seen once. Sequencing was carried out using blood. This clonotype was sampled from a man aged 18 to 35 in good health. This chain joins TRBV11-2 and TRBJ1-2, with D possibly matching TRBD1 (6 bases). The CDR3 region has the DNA TGTGCCAGCAGCTTATGGGCCCGGTCAGGGAGGGGGTATGGCTACACCTTC. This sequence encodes CASSLWARSGRGYGYTF.